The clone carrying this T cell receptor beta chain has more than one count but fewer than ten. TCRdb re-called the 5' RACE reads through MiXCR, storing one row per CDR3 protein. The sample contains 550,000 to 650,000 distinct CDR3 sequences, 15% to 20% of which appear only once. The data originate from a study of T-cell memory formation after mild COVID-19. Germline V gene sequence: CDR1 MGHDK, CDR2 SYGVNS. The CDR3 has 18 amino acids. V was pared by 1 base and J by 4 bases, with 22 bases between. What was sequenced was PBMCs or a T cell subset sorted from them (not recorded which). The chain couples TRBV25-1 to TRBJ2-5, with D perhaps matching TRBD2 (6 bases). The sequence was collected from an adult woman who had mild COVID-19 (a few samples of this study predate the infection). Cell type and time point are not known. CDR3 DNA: TGTGCCAGCAGTGAATTCGGTCGGTTTCGGGGGTCTTTAGAGACCCAGTACTTC. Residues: CASSEFGRFRGSLETQYF.